The 19 T cell receptor beta chains presented below share a single source sample, sequenced in a study of T cells in Graves' hyperthyroidism and ophthalmopathy. The source material, RNA transcripts, was used to amplify TCR beta CDR3 regions. First-round RT-PCR of the TCR CDR3 relied on the HTBI primer set. TCRdb called the multiplex PCR reads again in MiXCR, with one record for every CDR3 protein. This table holds approximately 630,000 distinct CDR3 sequences, 15% to 20% found once. Sequencing used blood. All receptors derive from a young woman with Graves' hyperthyroidism.

This clonotype has at least ten counts. This rearrangement joins TRBV12-3 or TRBV12-4 to TRBJ1-5; no definite D call. The CDR3 is made up of 12 amino acids. Trimming pared 4 bases from V and 4 bases from J, leaving 5 bases between. The CDR3 is CASSSPNQPQHF. The CDR3 coding sequence is TGTGCCAGCAGTTCCCCGAATCAGCCCCAGCATTTT.

This clonotype showed up many times. The rearrangement links TRBV7-2 to TRBJ2-1; 11 nucleotides match TRBD1. The V and J ends lost 7 bases and 6 bases, in that order; junction bases with no gene match: 8. This CDR3 has 15 residues. Germline V CDR1 and CDR2: SGHTA, FQGNSA. The CDR3 protein is CASTSWGTGGNEQFF. In DNA, the CDR3 is TGTGCCAGCACCTCGTGGGGGACAGGGGGCAATGAGCAGTTCTTC. The full variable domain, in which reference TRBV7-2 and TRBJ2-1 provide the parts outside the CDR3, is GAGVSQSPSNKVTEKGKDVELRCDPISGHTALYWYRQSLGQGLEFLIYFQGNSAPDKSGLPSDRFSAERTGGSVSTLTIQRTQQEDSAVYLCASTSWGTGGNEQFFGPGTRLTVL.

The V gene is TRBV5-1, the J gene TRBJ2-7, with 9 positions matching TRBD1. V shed 4 bases and J 4 bases; nucleotides not matched to a gene: 9. Germline CDR1 SGHRS, CDR2 YFSETQ. The CDR3 consists of 15 residues. The CDR3 DNA follows: TGCGCCAGCAGCATTACAGGGGGCGTAAAGTACGAGCAGTACTTC. It is translated as CASSITGGVKYEQYF.

The chain uses TRBV9 and TRBJ2-3; D is unclear. CDR1 is SGDLS and CDR2 is YYNGEE in the germline V gene. V was cut by 8 bases and J by 3 bases, with 7 bases left in between. There are 11 residues in the CDR3. This chain's CDR3 is CARFSTDTQYF. CDR3 DNA: TGTGCCAGGTTTTCAACAGATACGCAGTATTTT.

This clonotype showed up many times. This rearrangement joins TRBV27 to TRBJ2-4; the match to TRBD2 covers 14 bases. Germline trimming cut 9 bases from V and 0 bases from J; bases unmatched to any gene: 7. This CDR3 is built from 17 residues. Germline CDR1 MNHEY, CDR2 SMNVEV (reference sequence). CDR3 sequence reads: CASRGLAGGGAKNIQYF. The CDR3 DNA reads as TGTGCCAGTAGAGGACTAGCGGGAGGTGGAGCCAAAAACATTCAGTACTTC.

This clonotype has more than one count but fewer than ten. The chain uses TRBV4-2 and TRBJ2-7; perhaps TRBD2 as D (5 bases). Germline CDR1 is LGHNA and CDR2 is YNFKEQ. The CDR3 loop spans 14 amino acids. V shed 0 bases and J shed 8 bases, with 14 bases lying between them. CDR3 region: CASSQDPGWIKQYF. CDR3 nucleotides: TGTGCCAGCAGCCAAGACCCGGGGTGGATCAAGCAGTACTTC.

V is TRBV7-8 and J is TRBJ1-3; the D is unclear. V lost 4 bases and J 4 bases, leaving 17 bases between the germline ends. CDR1 and CDR2 (germline): SGHVS, FQNEAQ. This CDR3 contains 16 residues. The CDR3 sequence is CASSWTALTPGNTIYF. Written as DNA, the CDR3 is TGTGCCAGCAGCTGGACTGCGCTCACGCCGGGAAACACCATATATTTT. The variable domain in full, with the rest retrieved from reference TRBV7-8 and TRBJ1-3, is GAGVSQSPRYKVAKRGQDVALRCDPISGHVSLFWYQQALGQGPEFLTYFQNEAQLDKSGLPSDRFFAERPEGSVSTLKIQRTQQEDSAVYLCASSWTALTPGNTIYFGEGSWLTVV.

The rearrangement links TRBV10-3 to TRBJ2-3, with TRBD2 matching over 8 bases. The CDR3 runs to 17 residues. Per the germline V gene, CDR1 is ENHRY and CDR2 is SYGVKD. V gave up 2 bases and J gave up 2 bases; unmatched junction bases: 9. The CDR3 reads CAISETVAGGATDTQYF. The CDR3 region has the DNA TGTGCCATCAGTGAGACTGTGGCGGGAGGTGCCACAGATACGCAGTATTTT.

This clonotype was detected ten times or more. The gene calls are TRBV20-1 and TRBJ2-5, with D tentatively TRBD1 or TRBD2 (6 bases each). Germline V lookup: CDR1 DFQATT, CDR2 SNEGSKA (reference sequence). This CDR3 contains 14 residues. Trimming cost V 2 bases and J 5 bases, with 15 bases left between them. The CDR3 coding sequence is TGCAGTGCTAGAAGGGGGGCTCGGATGGAGACCCAGTACTTC. Residues: CSARRGARMETQYF.

In this sample, this clonotype turned up a few times. V gene TRBV19 combines with J gene TRBJ2-1; 7 bases match TRBD1. Germline assignment: CDR1 LNHDA and CDR2 SQIVND (reference sequence). This CDR3 is 16 amino acids long. V was pared by 3 bases and J by 1 base, with 6 bases of the junction left unmatched. CDR3 nucleotide sequence: TGTGCCAGTAGTATGGTCGACAGGGCTTCCTACAATGAGCAGTTCTTC. As protein: CASSMVDRASYNEQFF.

As for this clonotype: Relative to the germline gene, one junction end is altered; a read error may explain this. V is TRBV7-6 and J is TRBJ1-1, with a weak D call TRBD1 (5 bases). Per the germline V gene, CDR1 is SGHVS and CDR2 is FNYEAQ. This CDR3 comprises 14 residues. The CDR3 sequence is CASGQGQRNTEALF. In DNA, the CDR3 is TGTGCCAGCGGCCAAGGACAACGGAACACTGAAGCTCTCTTT. Full variable domain (rest looked up from reference TRBV7-6 and TRBJ1-1): GAGVSQSPRYKVTKRGQDVALRCDPISGHVSLYWYRQALGQGPEFLTYFNYEAQQDKSGLPNDRFSAERPEGSISTLTIQRTEQRDSAMYRCASGQGQRNTEALFGQGTRLTVV.

This clonotype has just a few counts. The chain carries TRBV9 and TRBJ2-4, with D possibly matching TRBD2 (6 bases). The germline V gene encodes CDR1 SGDLS and CDR2 YYNGEE. This CDR3 has 15 amino acids. Trimming took 10 bases from V and 6 from J, leaving 23 bases between them. CDR3 nucleotides: TGTGCCGGAGCTACCGGGGAGGAGAGTGGAAACATTCAGTACTTC. This codes for CAGATGEESGNIQYF.

This clonotype has a count of ten or more. The chain links TRBV27 to TRBJ2-7, with 10 bases fitting TRBD2. The germline gives CDR1 MNHEY, CDR2 SMNVEV (reference sequence). The length of the CDR3 is 12 residues. V dropped 8 bases and J dropped 7; count of bases not matched to a gene: 5. CDR3 DNA: TGTGCCAGCGGACTAGCGGCCGGGGAGCAGTACTTC. It yields the protein CASGLAAGEQYF.

This clonotype appeared once. V usage is TRBV9 and J usage is TRBJ2-2; TRBD2 matches 10 bases. Germline lookup yields CDR1 SGDLS and CDR2 YYNGEE. The CDR3 runs to 16 residues. Trimming removed 2 bases from V and 2 bases from J; junction bases left unmatched: 3. The CDR3 coding sequence is TGTGCCAGCAGCGTGCAGCGGGAGGGAAACACCGGGGAGCTGTTTTTT. It encodes CASSVQREGNTGELFF.

The genes are TRBV20-1 and TRBJ1-6; TRBD1 might be the D (6 bases). This CDR3 has 11 amino acids. The ends were cut back, 0 bases at V and 18 bases at J, with 12 bases in the middle. Per the germline V gene, CDR1 is DFQATT and CDR2 is SNEGSKA (reference sequence). Here the CDR3 reads CSAREQGNPHF. The CDR3 nucleotides read TGCAGTGCTAGAGAACAGGGTAACCCCCACTTT.

In this sample, this clonotype turned up many times. The V call is TRBV7-8, the J call TRBJ1-5; the match to TRBD1 covers 9 bases. This CDR3 comprises 17 residues. Germline trimming cut 0 bases from V and 2 bases from J; bases unmatched to any gene: 5. The V gene's germline CDR1 is SGHVS and CDR2 FQNEAQ. The CDR3 region is CASSLAPGQGRNQPQHF. As DNA, the CDR3 is TGTGCCAGCAGCTTAGCACCGGGACAGGGACGCAATCAGCCCCAGCATTTT.

This clonotype was counted ten times or more. V usage is TRBV3-1 and J usage is TRBJ2-7; TRBD1 is a possible D gene (5 bases). CDR3 size: 12 residues. Trimming left V 7 bases short and J 5 bases short, with 12 bases between. Germline V gene lookup returns CDR1 LGHDT and CDR2 YNNKEL (reference sequence). Here the CDR3 reads CASTQGWDEQYF. CDR3 nucleotide sequence: TGTGCCAGCACCCAGGGTTGGGACGAGCAGTACTTC.

This rearrangement joins TRBV5-1 to TRBJ2-3, with 10 bases matching TRBD2. CDR3 length: 18 amino acids. CDR1 and CDR2 from the germline V gene are SGHRS and YFSETQ. Trimming took 7 bases from V and 0 from J; bases not matched to a gene: 14. The CDR3 coding sequence is TGCGCCAGCGTAAACAAGCGGGAGGGACAAAATAGCACAGATACGCAGTATTTT. This gives the protein CASVNKREGQNSTDTQYF.

The V gene is TRBV30, the J gene TRBJ2-2; TRBD2 might be the D (7 bases). The CDR3 spans 13 residues. Trimming removed 6 bases from V and 6 bases from J, with 14 bases in between. CDR1 is GTSNPN, CDR2 SVGIG, per germline (reference sequence). The CDR3 DNA follows: TGTGCCTGTAATTTAGGGGGGGCCGGGGAGCTGTTTTTT. This encodes CACNLGGAGELFF.